Included here is one T cell receptor beta chain sequence, with context. The target of this receptor is not known. No base quality values were provided; no much bigger clone lies one nucleotide off. These data originate in a study of cytomegalovirus exposure and HLA in healthy donors (dated by TCRdb to 2015 to 2018). Background on the whole study: According to an earlier analysis of a few hundred of the donors, some 180 million T cells yielded some 120 million unique TCR beta sequences and roughly 280 Gb of sequence data. Rather than using new phenotypic data, the later analysis identified candidate immune exposures from TCR beta sequences and from how often those sequences occurred across donors. In a later analysis, previously published TCR beta repertoires from hundreds of donors were re-analyzed and high-resolution HLA genotyping was added so that TCR occurrence patterns could be studied. Donor age, sex, ethnicity and CMV serostatus were compiled together with the repertoire data. Four to six DR-DQ haplotypes were handled as single units for association and clustering, since linkage in the cohort was strong. Among under 450 genotyped donors of the cohort, an average of approximately 240,000 unique TCR beta nucleotide sequences were sequenced per donor, roughly 18% of them non-productive. To predict cytomegalovirus infection status, the study combined high-throughput TCR immunosequencing, statistical association of individual TCRs with disease status, and machine learning. Of the roughly 420 genotyped donors, 75% to 85% were placed in the genetic ancestry cluster associated with self-reported Caucasian donors. In a later genetic analysis, genome-wide SNP genotypes for about three fifths of the roughly 670 donors were used, and that subset was treated as a discovery cohort. Roughly 320 gigabases of sequencing data and 70 million to 100 million unique TCR sequences made up an early release that covered over 550 HLA-typed donors. All discovery cohort repertoires had been generated on a single sequencing platform. The T cell repertoires of some 670 subjects were profiled by immunosequencing and related to cytomegalovirus serostatus. Besides the first cohort of roughly 640 subjects, a separate validation cohort made up of 120 different subjects was used. The study aimed to test whether signatures of past pathogen exposure could be identified by cataloging public T cell receptors. Typing coverage differed by locus: A, B, C, DRB1 and DQB1 were typed in roughly 620-640 donors, DQA1 in about 560, DPA1 in around 580, and DPB1 in 450 to 490. In an earlier analysis of 500 to 650 of the donors, high-throughput TCR beta sequencing was used to judge whether each TCR beta V gene segment behaved as functional or pseudogenic. Class I and class II HLA loci were covered by the typing at four-digit resolution.

The library was built by means of the immunoSEQ multiplex PCR assay. The multiplex PCR relied on a mix of 60 forward primers for TCR Vbeta segments and 13 reverse primers for TCR Jbeta segments. The CDR3 region of rearranged TCR beta genes was amplified from genomic DNA with a multiplex PCR assay. Amplified TCR beta libraries were sequenced as 87-base-pair reads on the Illumina HiSeq System. The paper's data handling went like this. In a later analysis, some 80 million unique TCR beta chains were counted across the 500 to 700 repertoires, and about 10 million of these chains were shared by at least two donors. Raw reads were error-corrected and collapsed into unique sequences by a nearest-neighbor algorithm in which closely related sequences were merged to remove PCR and sequencing errors. To assign V, D and J gene segments, CDR3 sequences were aligned to IMGT reference sequences. For a sequence to be retained, a match of at least six nucleotides was required to both a V gene segment and a J gene segment. A rearrangement was called productive if the CDR3 had no stop codons and remained in frame with V and J, and every other rearrangement was called non-productive. CDR3 was defined by IMGT convention, running from the second conserved V-encoded cysteine to the conserved J-encoded phenylalanine. The earlier analysis of fewer than 700 of the donors excluded sequences that lacked an unambiguous match to a single V gene segment. In an earlier analysis of 500 to 750 of the donors, V segments were called functional above 56.7% productive rearrangements and were called segregating when the between-donor standard deviation exceeded 5%. A statistical classification framework was developed to diagnose cytomegalovirus status using the catalog of TCR beta chain sequences. In a later analysis, V and J genes were assigned by comparing TCR nucleotide sequences against IMGT/GENE-DB human TR gene sequences. A later analysis assigned CDR3 sequences and most-parsimonious VDJ recombination scenarios with the TCRdist pipeline. In a later analysis, each TCR beta chain was defined by its CDR3 amino acid sequence together with its V-gene family, and reads without a unique V-gene family were excluded. As a way to deal with suspected cross-contamination and a sequencing artifact, a later analysis dropped hundreds of nucleotide sequences that were highly shared and had low generation probability. In a later analysis, a clonal expansion index for each public chain was calculated from normalized within-repertoire ranks of inferred template counts. Generation probabilities in a later analysis came from a VDJ recombination model fitted to out-of-frame rearrangements, and those results were checked against IGoR. Hypergeometric tests were used in a later analysis to score TCR-TCR, TCR-HLA and TCR-CMV co-occurrence, with a repertoire-size bias correction applied to the TCR pairs. To estimate false discovery rates, a later analysis permuted the HLA or CMV assignments 20 times. In a later analysis, co-occurring TCRs were grouped with DBSCAN, and TCRdist sequence similarity was added when clustering was performed within HLA-allele-positive subsets. For co-occurrence clustering, repertoires with fewer than 30,000 or more than 120,000 public chains were excluded, along with several repertoires with anomalous nucleotide sharing. TCRdb took over this immuneACCESS table, retaining in-frame rearrangements with V and J assigned. Such tables are incomplete; in checked studies, under half of the missing clones stem from an unresolved V gene, and the remainder is unexplained. That table gives V, J and clone size, and the DNA gave D and trimming. The sample table shows approximately 100,000 clones, and 75% are seen once. The top ten clonotypes cover 4% to 5.5% of the sample.

Trimming at the junction amounts to 4 bases on V and 2 bases on J, and the germline ends lie 15 bases apart. Measured from the cysteine to the phenylalanine, the CDR3 is 16 residues long. The CDR3 DNA has 48 bases and is translated from base 1. The cohort consisted of 650 to 850 healthy bone marrow donors. At the time of sampling, all cohort members were nominally healthy, though unrecorded immune exposures were likely present. The donor tested CMV seropositive and was one of the 289 seropositive cohort members. A peripheral blood sample was collected from each donor, and TCR beta sequencing was performed on peripheral blood mononuclear cells. Genomic DNA extraction from the blood cell samples was performed with the Qiagen DNeasy Blood Extraction Kit. Study-wide findings and limitations: Three of the identified cytomegalovirus-associated TCR beta chains were confirmed in vitro to be specific for cytomegalovirus antigens. A total of 150 to 200 TCR beta chains were listed by the study as associated with cytomegalovirus. Cytomegalovirus status was reported to be diagnosed by the classifier with high specificity and sensitivity in both the original and validation cohorts. Only TCR beta chains were sequenced in this cohort, and the absence of alpha or paired-chain data limited detectable features. CMV serostatus was the only immune exposure information available for the cohort. According to the authors, the approach could potentially be generalized to other disease states and immunological phenotypes. In a later analysis, several top co-occurrence clusters were reported to appear linked to parvovirus B19, influenza, CMV and Epstein-Barr virus. A later genetic analysis associated a missense DCLRE1C variant with V-gene and J-gene trimming of TCR beta chains, and an independent cohort replicated the association. Correlated functional status among segregating V segments might be attributable to linkage disequilibrium, but an unknown experimental factor could not be ruled out. Compared with equally common non-associated chains, HLA-associated TCR beta chains in a later analysis were more clonally expanded and had lower generation probabilities. In a later analysis, the rate of TCR association differed among HLA loci, with DRB1 alleles having the most associated TCRs and HLA-C alleles having the fewest. Because HLA typing was unavailable for some donors at each locus, only the typed subset was used in association tests. Sequencing depth was assumed to be roughly uniform across donors in the presence/absence analyses, though that assumption may not hold. According to a later analysis, most CMV-associated TCR beta chains appeared to be HLA-restricted, and the HLA associations seemed to be driven largely by CMV exposure. In an earlier analysis of some 550 of the donors, most TCR beta V segments were observed in productive rearrangements about 87% or about 30% of the time, broadly matching IMGT annotations. Assigning TCR associations to individual alleles was difficult when HLA alleles, especially DR and DQ, strongly co-occurred. The earlier analysis of around 600 of the donors excluded fewer than 20 rarely observed V segments, including chromosome 9 orphons, because counts were too low. Specific HLA alleles were associated with roughly 16,000 TCR beta sequences at a false discovery rate of 0.05 in a later analysis. A further reported finding was that TCR beta sequences accurately predicted the HLA-A and HLA-B alleles for most subjects in the first cohort. According to a later genetic analysis, donors in an Asian-associated ancestry cluster had fewer N-insertions in productive TCRs than the roughly 670-donor mean. Some IMGT-functional V segments, including TRBV6-2 and TRBV6-3, could not be told apart with the 87-base-pair reads, so those segments were excluded. Across donors, most TCR sequences were observed very rarely, whereas some public TCRs were present in many individuals. A cluster of highly shared sequence variants was judged likely to represent a technical artifact of the sequencing pipeline.

This TCR derives from a woman aged 18-35 years in good health and CMV-seropositive. The sample comprised PBMCs. Rearrangement joined TRBV23-1 to TRBJ2-1, with the D segment identity uncertain. TRBV23-1 is given ORF status, its function remaining uncertain. The sequenced DNA is TGCGCCAGCAGTCTCCCCGCAGTCTCAGCCTACAATGAGCAGTTCTTC. Its protein reads: CASSLPAVSAYNEQFF.